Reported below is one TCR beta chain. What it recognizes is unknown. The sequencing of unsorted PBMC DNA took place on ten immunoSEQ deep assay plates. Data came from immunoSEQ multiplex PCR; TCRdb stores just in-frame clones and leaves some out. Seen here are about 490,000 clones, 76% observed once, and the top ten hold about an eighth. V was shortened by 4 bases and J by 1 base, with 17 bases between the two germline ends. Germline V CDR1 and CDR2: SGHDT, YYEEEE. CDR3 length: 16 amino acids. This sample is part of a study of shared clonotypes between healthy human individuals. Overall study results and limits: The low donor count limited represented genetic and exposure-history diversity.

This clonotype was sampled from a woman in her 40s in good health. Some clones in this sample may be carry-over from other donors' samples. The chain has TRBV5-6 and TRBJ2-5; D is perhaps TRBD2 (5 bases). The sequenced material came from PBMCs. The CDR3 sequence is CASSAGLHGVQETQYF. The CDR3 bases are TGTGCCAGCAGCGCGGGCCTCCACGGCGTCCAAGAGACCCAGTACTTC.